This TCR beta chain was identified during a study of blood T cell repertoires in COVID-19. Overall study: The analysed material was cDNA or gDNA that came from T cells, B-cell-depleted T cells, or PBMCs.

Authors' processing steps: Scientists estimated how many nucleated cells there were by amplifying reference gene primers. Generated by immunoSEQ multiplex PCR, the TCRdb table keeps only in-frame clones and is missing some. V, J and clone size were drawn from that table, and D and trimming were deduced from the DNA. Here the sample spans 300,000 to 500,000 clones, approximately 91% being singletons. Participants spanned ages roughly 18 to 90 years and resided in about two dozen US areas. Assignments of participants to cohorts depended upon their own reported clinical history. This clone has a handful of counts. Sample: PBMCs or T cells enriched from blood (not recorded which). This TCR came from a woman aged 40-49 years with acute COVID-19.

The CDR3 sequence: CASSSDRGRLGELFF. DNA of the CDR3: TGTGCCAGCAGCTCGGACAGGGGGCGCCTCGGGGAGCTGTTTTTT. The chain links TRBV11-2 to TRBJ2-2; 11 positions agree with TRBD1. Germline loops: CDR1 SGHAT, CDR2 FQNNGV. V gave up 4 bases and J gave up 7 bases; unmatched junction bases: 5. The CDR3 has 15 residues.